Below are 17 T cell receptor beta chains sequenced from a single sample in a study of shared T cell receptors in the human thymus. Produced via immunoSEQ multiplex PCR; TCRdb's table is partial and in-frame only. In the table there are roughly 560,000 clones, about 84% of which are singletons. These same data were also listed under a study on human thymus T cells.

Sequenced material: thymocytes. Every receptor here comes from a boy under two years old with a congenital heart defect.

V usage is TRBV5-8 and J usage is TRBJ2-4; no definite D call. The CDR3 spans 14 residues. V dropped 6 bases and J dropped 3 bases, with 13 bases sitting between them. Germline lookup yields CDR1 SGHTS and CDR2 YDEGEE. In nucleotides, the CDR3 is TGTGCCAGCACGCACCCAGGAATCAAAAACATTCAGTACTTC. Amino acid sequence: CASTHPGIKNIQYF.

The chain employs TRBV6-5 and TRBJ1-1; possible D gene TRBD1, 6 bases. The CDR3 contains 14 residues. Looked up from germline, CDR1 is MNHEY and CDR2 is SVGAGI. The V end was cut by 6 bases, the J end by 0 bases, with 11 bases between. This chain's CDR3 is CASRVDSMNTEAFF. The DNA of the CDR3 is TGTGCCAGCAGGGTGGACAGCATGAACACTGAAGCTTTCTTT.

This rearrangement joins TRBV13 to TRBJ2-1; 14 positions agree with TRBD2. The CDR3 covers 16 residues. The germline CDR1 and CDR2 sequences are PRHDT and FYEKMQ (reference sequence). V shed 5 bases, J shed 5 bases, and the junction held 5 bases outside the gene matches. The CDR3 nucleotides read TGTGCCAGCAGCAATGGGACTAGCGGGAGCCACAATGAGCAGTTCTTC. Translated, it gives CASSNGTSGSHNEQFF.

The J gene is TRBJ1-4, the V gene TRBV30; possibly TRBD1 for D (6 bases). The CDR3 is 15 residues long. V was clipped by 5 bases and J by 2 bases, with 15 bases between them. Germline V gene lookup returns CDR1 GTSNPN and CDR2 SVGIG (reference sequence). The CDR3 DNA follows: TGTGCCTGGGCTCCCCCACAGGGCACTAATGAAAAACTGTTTTTT. As protein: CAWAPPQGTNEKLFF.

The chain carries TRBV5-8 and TRBJ1-3; no firm D call. Trimming pared 4 bases from V and 4 bases from J, leaving 12 bases between. The V gene's germline CDR1 is SGHTS and CDR2 YDEGEE. The length of the CDR3 is 14 residues. The CDR3 spells CASSTQESGNTIYF. Written as DNA, the CDR3 is TGTGCCAGCAGCACGCAAGAGTCGGGAAACACCATATATTTT. The full variable domain, its missing parts supplied by reference TRBV5-8 and TRBJ1-3, is EAGVTQSPTHLIKTRGQQATLRCSPISGHTSVYWYQQALGLGLQFLLWYDEGEERNRGNFPPRFSGRQFPNYSSELNVNALELEDSALYLCASSTQESGNTIYFGEGSWLTVV.

Notes on this clone: The same CDR3 can be traced to other DNA sequences in this sample. The chain is built from TRBV5-1 and TRBJ2-7; the match to TRBD2 covers 8 bases. V trimming: 2 bases; J trimming: 4 bases; junction bases outside the gene matches: 2. The CDR3 runs 13 residues. Germline V gene data show CDR1 as SGHRS and CDR2 as YFSETQ. The CDR3 bases are TGCGCCAGCAGCTTCACTAGCGGATACGAGCAGTACTTC. It specifies CASSFTSGYEQYF.

The CDR3 is CASSLWDSPYEQYF. The CDR3 DNA is TGTGCCAGCAGTTTATGGGACAGCCCCTACGAGCAGTACTTC. The V and J genes are TRBV27 and TRBJ2-7; 7 bases map to TRBD1. The CDR3 spans 14 residues. Germline loops: CDR1 MNHEY, CDR2 SMNVEV (reference sequence). The trim removed 1 base at V and 2 bases at J, leaving 2 bases unmatched.

The rearrangement joins TRBV9 to TRBJ2-1, with 8 bases identical to TRBD2. The length of the CDR3 is 15 residues. V trimming: 3 bases; J trimming: 6 bases; junction bases outside the gene matches: 8. CDR1 SGDLS and CDR2 YYNGEE come from the germline V gene. The CDR3 DNA follows: TGTGCCAGCAGCGCCCGGGGGGGTTCGGGCAATGAGCAGTTCTTC. It codes for CASSARGGSGNEQFF.

This chain joins TRBV19 and TRBJ1-5; 9 bases align to TRBD1. Germline loops: CDR1 LNHDA, CDR2 SQIVND (reference sequence). The CDR3 consists of 16 residues. The junction had 8 bases not matched to a gene; V was cut back by 1 base and J by 7 bases. CDR3 bases: TGTGCCAGTAGTATAGCGCGGACAGGGGTACAACAGCCCCAGCATTTT. Translation: CASSIARTGVQQPQHF.

The chain is built from TRBV28 and TRBJ2-1; the D gene is possibly TRBD1 (7 bases). This CDR3 is 17 amino acids long. With 5 bases removed from V and 9 bases from J, the gap between germline ends came to 26 bases. Germline V gives CDR1 MDHEN, CDR2 SYDVKM. In DNA, the CDR3 is TGTGCCAGCAGTGGGCACCCCTTGACCCAGGGGGACTCTGAGCAGTTCTTC. It yields the protein CASSGHPLTQGDSEQFF.

Turning to this clone: This specimen includes other DNA sequences encoding the same CDR3. The J gene is TRBJ2-5, the V gene TRBV5-1; 14 positions agree with TRBD2. Germline V gene data show CDR1 as SGHRS and CDR2 as YFSETQ. V shed 4 bases, J shed 4 bases, and the junction held 9 bases outside the gene matches. The length of the CDR3 is 17 residues. The CDR3, as DNA: TGCGCCAGCAGCCGACAGCCTGGGACTAGCGGGAGAGAGACCCAGTACTTC. Its translation is CASSRQPGTSGRETQYF.

The chain recombines TRBV12-5 with TRBJ2-1; 15 nucleotides agree with TRBD2. The CDR3 runs to 15 residues. Trimming cost V 11 bases and J 1 base; bases outside gene matches: 3. Germline V gene sequence: CDR1 LGHNT, CDR2 FRNRAP. CDR3 protein: CAVGTSGRSYNEQFF. The CDR3 DNA sequence: TGTGCTGTCGGGACTAGCGGGAGGTCCTACAATGAGCAGTTCTTC.

This chain uses TRBV9 with TRBJ2-7; 8 bases are a match to TRBD1. V gave up 3 bases and J gave up 1 base; unmatched junction bases: 9. The CDR3 is 16 residues long. Germline CDR1 is SGDLS and CDR2 is YYNGEE. The CDR3 region has the DNA TGTGCCAGCAGCGCCGACATACAGGGGGAGTCCTACGAGCAGTACTTC. Translated: CASSADIQGESYEQYF.

This chain links TRBV11-1 with TRBJ2-4; D is possibly TRBD2 (6 bases). Looked up from germline, CDR1 is SGHAT and CDR2 is FQDESV (reference sequence). The CDR3 length is 17 residues. Trimming took off 5 bases at V and 0 bases at J, with 17 bases between the two ends. The CDR3 loop is CASSPREKPKAKNIQYF. The CDR3 nucleotides read TGTGCCAGCAGCCCCCGGGAGAAACCTAAAGCCAAAAACATTCAGTACTTC.

The chain joins TRBV7-9 to TRBJ2-7, with unresolved D. Germline assignment: CDR1 SEHNR and CDR2 FQNEAQ (reference sequence). With 5 bases removed from V and 6 bases from J, the gap between germline ends came to 8 bases. CDR3 length: 11 amino acids. The CDR3 bases are TGTGCCAGCAGCGCCCCGGGCGAGCAGTACTTC. The encoded protein is CASSAPGEQYF.

V usage is TRBV30 and J usage is TRBJ2-7, with TRBD2 matching 8 bases. After removal of 5 bases from V and 2 bases from J, the junction contained 14 bases not matched to a gene. This CDR3 spans 16 amino acids. CDR1 and CDR2 (germline): GTSNPN, SVGIG (reference sequence). The CDR3 loop reads CAWADTSGSGAYEQYF. The CDR3 DNA sequence: TGTGCCTGGGCCGATACAAGCGGGAGTGGGGCCTACGAGCAGTACTTC.

The rearrangement links TRBV28 to TRBJ2-2; the match to TRBD2 covers 14 bases. The J segment lost 7 bases and the V segment lost 6 bases, leaving 7 bases of the junction unmatched. The CDR3 sequence is 16 residues long. Germline V gene lookup returns CDR1 MDHEN and CDR2 SYDVKM. CDR3 sequence: CASSWGLAGEGGELFF. CDR3 coding DNA: TGTGCCAGCAGCTGGGGACTAGCGGGAGAAGGCGGGGAGCTGTTTTTT. Together with reference TRBV28 and TRBJ2-2, the CDR3 gives the full variable domain: DVKVTQSSRYLVKRTGEKVFLECVQDMDHENMFWYRQDPGLGLRLIYFSYDVKMKEKGDIPEGYSVSREKKERFSLILESASTNQTSMYLCASSWGLAGEGGELFFGEGSRLTVL.